This TCR beta chain was identified in a study of shared clonotypes between healthy human individuals. Whole-study findings and limits: Generation probabilities of non-shared clonotypes were lower (relative to those shared by all four donors).

Of note for this clone: The antigen is undetermined.

The CDR3 consists of 15 residues. Looked up from germline, CDR1 is SGHTS and CDR2 is YDEGEE. V was clipped by 0 bases and J by 0 bases, with 7 bases between them. Profiling relied on immunoSEQ multiplex PCR, and the TCRdb table lists in-frame clones only, not all of them. The profile shows around 700,000 clones, 55% to 75% of them singletons. The chain is built from TRBV5-8 and TRBJ2-1; no clear D. This sequence was found in a woman under 40 in good health. Source material: memory CD4+ T cells sorted from blood. Subset indicated: CD45RA-negative fraction. The CDR3 loop is CASSLGRPSYNEQFF. CDR3 nucleotides: TGTGCCAGCAGCTTGGGTCGGCCCTCCTACAATGAGCAGTTCTTC.